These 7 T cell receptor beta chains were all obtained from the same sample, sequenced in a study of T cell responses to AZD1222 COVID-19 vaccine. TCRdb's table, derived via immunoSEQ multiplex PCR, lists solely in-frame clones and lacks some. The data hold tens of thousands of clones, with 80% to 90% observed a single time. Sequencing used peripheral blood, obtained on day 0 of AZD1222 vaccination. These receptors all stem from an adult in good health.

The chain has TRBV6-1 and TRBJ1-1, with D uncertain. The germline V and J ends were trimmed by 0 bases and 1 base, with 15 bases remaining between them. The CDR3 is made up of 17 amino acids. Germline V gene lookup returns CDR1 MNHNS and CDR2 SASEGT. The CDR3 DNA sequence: TGTGCCAGCAGTGAAGCTCCGGGAGGCTACCCGAACACTGAAGCTTTCTTT. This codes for CASSEAPGGYPNTEAFF.

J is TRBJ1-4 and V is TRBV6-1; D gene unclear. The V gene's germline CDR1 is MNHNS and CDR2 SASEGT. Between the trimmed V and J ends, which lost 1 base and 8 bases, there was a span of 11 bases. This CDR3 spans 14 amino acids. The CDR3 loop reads CASSEERNTEKLFF. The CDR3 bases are TGTGCCAGCAGTGAAGAGCGTAATACGGAAAAACTGTTTTTT.

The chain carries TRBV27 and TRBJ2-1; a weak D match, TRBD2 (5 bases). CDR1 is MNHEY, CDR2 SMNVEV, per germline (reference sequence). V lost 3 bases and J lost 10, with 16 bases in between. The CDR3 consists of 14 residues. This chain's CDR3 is CASSLAFGVGEQFF. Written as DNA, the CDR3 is TGTGCCAGCAGTTTGGCTTTCGGGGTCGGGGAGCAGTTCTTC.

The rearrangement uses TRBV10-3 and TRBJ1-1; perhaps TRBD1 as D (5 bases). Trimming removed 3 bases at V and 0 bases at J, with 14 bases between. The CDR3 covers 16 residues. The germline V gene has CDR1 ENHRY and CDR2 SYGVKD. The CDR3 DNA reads TGTGCCATCAGTGATCAGGGAACTGGAATGAACACTGAAGCTTTCTTT. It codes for CAISDQGTGMNTEAFF.

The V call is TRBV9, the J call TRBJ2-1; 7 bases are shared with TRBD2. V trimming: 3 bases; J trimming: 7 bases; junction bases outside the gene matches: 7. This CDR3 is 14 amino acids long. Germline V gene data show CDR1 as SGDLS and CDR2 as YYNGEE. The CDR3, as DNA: TGTGCCAGCAGCGCGGGGGGTACGGGGAATGAGCAGTTCTTC. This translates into CASSAGGTGNEQFF.

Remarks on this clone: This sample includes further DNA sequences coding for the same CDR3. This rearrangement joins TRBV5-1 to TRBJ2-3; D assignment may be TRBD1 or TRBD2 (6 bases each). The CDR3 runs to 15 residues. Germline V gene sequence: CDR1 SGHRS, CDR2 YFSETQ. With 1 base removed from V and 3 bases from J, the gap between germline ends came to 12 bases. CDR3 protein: CASSLRGAQTDTQYF. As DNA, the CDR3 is TGCGCCAGCAGCTTGAGGGGGGCCCAGACAGATACGCAGTATTTT.

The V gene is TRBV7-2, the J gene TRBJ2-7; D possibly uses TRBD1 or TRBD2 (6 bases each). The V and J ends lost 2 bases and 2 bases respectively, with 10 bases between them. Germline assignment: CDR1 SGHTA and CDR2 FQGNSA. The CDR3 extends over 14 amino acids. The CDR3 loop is CASSLNGGPYEQYF. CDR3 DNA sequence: TGTGCCAGCAGCTTAAACGGGGGCCCCTACGAGCAGTACTTC.